Shown below are 6 T cell receptor beta chains from a single sample sequenced in a study of cytomegalovirus exposure and HLA in healthy donors. The PCR made use of 60 Vbeta and 13 Jbeta primers. Assay used: immunoSEQ multiplex PCR; TCRdb lists only in-frame clones, some missing. The sample has roughly 190,000 clones; the top ten hold approximately 6.5%. The sequenced sample consisted of PBMCs. These receptors all come from a young man in good health and CMV-seronegative.

The chain joins TRBV7-6 to TRBJ1-2; D might be TRBD1 (5 bases). The CDR3 has 14 residues. Trimming left V 1 base short and J 0 bases short, with 6 bases between. Germline V lookup: CDR1 SGHVS, CDR2 FNYEAQ. CDR3 nucleotides: TGTGCCAGCAGCTTAGGGACACCTAACTATGGCTACACCTTC. Its translation: CASSLGTPNYGYTF.

The rearrangement joins TRBV5-1 to TRBJ2-7; TRBD2 matches at 10 bases. CDR1 and CDR2 (germline): SGHRS, YFSETQ. The CDR3 has 15 residues. V shed 4 bases and J 2 bases; nucleotides not matched to a gene: 6. The CDR3 nucleotides read TGCGCCAGCAGCGGAACTAGCGGGGAACCCTACGAGCAGTACTTC. Protein sequence: CASSGTSGEPYEQYF.

The chain uses TRBV28 and TRBJ1-2; no clear D. Trimming shortened V by 1 base and J by 7 bases, and 16 bases separated the two germline ends. This CDR3 has 15 amino acids. Germline V lookup: CDR1 MDHEN, CDR2 SYDVKM. The CDR3 DNA reads as TGTGCCAGCAGTTTATCATTGGTGTTGAGTAGTGGCTACACCTTC. The encoded protein is CASSLSLVLSSGYTF.

The gene calls are TRBV27 and TRBJ2-1, with 11 bases fitting TRBD2. The CDR3 sequence is 20 residues long. CDR1 and CDR2 (germline): MNHEY, SMNVEV (reference sequence). The V and J ends lost 0 bases and 0 bases, in that order; junction bases with no gene match: 10. For the CDR3, the DNA is TGTGCCAGCAGTTTATCGACTGGGCTAGCGGGGGGCCTCTCCTACAATGAGCAGTTCTTC. Residues: CASSLSTGLAGGLSYNEQFF.

V usage is TRBV9 and J usage is TRBJ2-7, with a weak D call TRBD2 (5 bases). Looked up from germline, CDR1 is SGDLS and CDR2 is YYNGEE. V lost 2 bases to trimming and J lost 1 base, with 13 bases between them. The CDR3 spans 15 residues. The CDR3 sequence is CASSVSSGYSYEQYF. The CDR3 DNA reads as TGTGCCAGCAGCGTTTCGAGCGGTTATTCCTACGAGCAGTACTTC.

The chain employs TRBV27 and TRBJ1-1; D is possibly TRBD1 (6 bases). The CDR3 extends over 13 amino acids. V was cut by 7 bases and J by 1 base, with 10 bases left in between. Germline CDR1 and CDR2: MNHEY and SMNVEV (reference sequence). The CDR3 reads CASTGTPNTEAFF. The CDR3, as DNA: TGTGCCAGCACCGGGACACCGAACACTGAAGCTTTCTTT.